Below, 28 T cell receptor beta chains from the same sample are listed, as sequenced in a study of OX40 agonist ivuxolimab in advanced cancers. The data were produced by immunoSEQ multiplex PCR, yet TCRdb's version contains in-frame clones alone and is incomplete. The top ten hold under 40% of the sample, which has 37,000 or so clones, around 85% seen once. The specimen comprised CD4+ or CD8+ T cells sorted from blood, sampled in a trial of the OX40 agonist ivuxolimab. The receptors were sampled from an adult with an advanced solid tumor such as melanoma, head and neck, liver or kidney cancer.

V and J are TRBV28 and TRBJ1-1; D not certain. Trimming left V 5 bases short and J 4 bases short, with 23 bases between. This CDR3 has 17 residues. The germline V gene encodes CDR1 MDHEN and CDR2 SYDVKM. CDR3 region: CASSALVLSWAGTEAFF. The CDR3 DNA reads TGTGCCAGCAGTGCCCTGGTCCTCTCGTGGGCGGGCACTGAAGCTTTCTTT.

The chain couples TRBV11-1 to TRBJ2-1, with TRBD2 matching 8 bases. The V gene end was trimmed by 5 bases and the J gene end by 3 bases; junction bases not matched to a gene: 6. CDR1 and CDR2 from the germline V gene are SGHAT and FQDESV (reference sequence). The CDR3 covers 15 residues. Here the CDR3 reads CASSLREGRYNEQFF. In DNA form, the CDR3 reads TGTGCCAGCAGCCTCCGGGAGGGCCGCTACAATGAGCAGTTCTTC. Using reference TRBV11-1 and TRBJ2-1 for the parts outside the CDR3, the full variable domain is EAEVAQSPRYKITEKSQAVAFWCDPISGHATLYWYRQILGQGPELLVQFQDESVVDDSQLPKDRFSAERLKGVDSTLKIQPAELGDSAMYLCASSLREGRYNEQFFGPGTRLTVL.

The CDR3 spells CASSANDWGGTGELFF. For the CDR3, the DNA is TGTGCCAGCAGCGCCAACGATTGGGGAGGCACCGGGGAGCTGTTTTTT. V usage is TRBV5-4 and J usage is TRBJ2-2; the D gene is possibly TRBD2 (6 bases). V was trimmed by 4 bases and J by 4 bases, leaving 17 bases between them. Germline V gene data show CDR1 as SGHNT and CDR2 as YYREEE (reference sequence). The CDR3 sequence is 16 residues long.

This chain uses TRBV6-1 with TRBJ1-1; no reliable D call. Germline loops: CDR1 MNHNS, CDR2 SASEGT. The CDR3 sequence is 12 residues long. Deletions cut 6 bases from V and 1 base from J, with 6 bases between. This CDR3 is CASSRENTEAFF. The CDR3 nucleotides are TGTGCCAGCAGCCGGGAGAACACTGAAGCTTTCTTT.

The CDR3 sequence is CASSFQIQETQYF. The CDR3 DNA reads TGTGCCAGCAGCTTTCAGATTCAAGAGACCCAGTACTTC. V gene TRBV11-2 combines with J gene TRBJ2-5; D uncertain. V shed 3 bases and J shed 2 bases, with 7 bases lying between them. The CDR3 totals 13 residues. Germline V lookup: CDR1 SGHAT, CDR2 FQNNGV.

CDR3 residues: CASSLSGSGEDTQYF. The CDR3 region has the DNA TGCGCCAGCAGCCTTTCGGGTTCAGGGGAGGATACGCAGTATTTT. The genes are TRBV4-1 and TRBJ2-3; D is perhaps TRBD1 (6 bases). Germline V gene data show CDR1 as MGHRA and CDR2 as YSYEKL. The CDR3 totals 15 residues. V gave up 4 bases and J gave up 6 bases, with 17 bases separating them.

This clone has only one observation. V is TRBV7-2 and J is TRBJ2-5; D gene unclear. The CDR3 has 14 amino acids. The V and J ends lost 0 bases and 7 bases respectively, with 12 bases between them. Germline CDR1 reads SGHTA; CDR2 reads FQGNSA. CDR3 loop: CASSLARESGTQYF. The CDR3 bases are TGTGCCAGCAGCTTAGCTCGAGAGTCCGGGACCCAGTACTTC.

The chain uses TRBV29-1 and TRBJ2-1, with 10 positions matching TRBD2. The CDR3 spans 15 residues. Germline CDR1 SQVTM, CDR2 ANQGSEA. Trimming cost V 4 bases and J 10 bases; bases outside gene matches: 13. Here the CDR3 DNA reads TGCAGCGTTGCGGCGTTGGCTAGCGGGAGTGTAGAGCAGTTCTTC. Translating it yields CSVAALASGSVEQFF.

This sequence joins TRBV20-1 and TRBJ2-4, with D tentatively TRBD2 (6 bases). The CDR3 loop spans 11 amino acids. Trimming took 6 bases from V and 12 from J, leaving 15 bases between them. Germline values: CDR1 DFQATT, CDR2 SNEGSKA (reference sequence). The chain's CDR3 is CSARDSPSQYF. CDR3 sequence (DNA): TGCAGTGCCCGGGACTCCCCCTCTCAGTACTTC.

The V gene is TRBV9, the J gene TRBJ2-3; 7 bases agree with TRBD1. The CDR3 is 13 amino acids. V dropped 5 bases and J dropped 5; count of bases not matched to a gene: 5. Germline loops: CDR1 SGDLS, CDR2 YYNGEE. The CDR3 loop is CASSHRGEDTQYF. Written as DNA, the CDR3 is TGTGCCAGCAGTCACAGGGGAGAAGATACGCAGTATTTT. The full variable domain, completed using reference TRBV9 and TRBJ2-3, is DSGVTQTPKHLITATGQRVTLRCSPRSGDLSVYWYQQSLDQGLQFLIQYYNGEERAKGNILERFSAQQFPDLHSELNLSSLELGDSALYFCASSHRGEDTQYFGPGTRLTVL.

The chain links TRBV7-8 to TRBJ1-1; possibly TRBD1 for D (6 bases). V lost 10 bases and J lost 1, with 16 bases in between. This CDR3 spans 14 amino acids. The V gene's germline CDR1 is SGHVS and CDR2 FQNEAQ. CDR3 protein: CATTTGSGNTEAFF. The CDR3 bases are TGTGCCACCACGACAGGATCAGGGAACACTGAAGCTTTCTTT.

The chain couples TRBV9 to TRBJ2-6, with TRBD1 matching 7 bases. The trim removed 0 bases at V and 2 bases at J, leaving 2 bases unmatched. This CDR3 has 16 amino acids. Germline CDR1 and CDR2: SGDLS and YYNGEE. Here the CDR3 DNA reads TGTGCCAGCAGCGTAGCCGGGACAGCTGGGGCCAACGTCCTGACTTTC. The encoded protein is CASSVAGTAGANVLTF. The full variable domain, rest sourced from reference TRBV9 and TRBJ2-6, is DSGVTQTPKHLITATGQRVTLRCSPRSGDLSVYWYQQSLDQGLQFLIQYYNGEERAKGNILERFSAQQFPDLHSELNLSSLELGDSALYFCASSVAGTAGANVLTFGAGSRLTVL.

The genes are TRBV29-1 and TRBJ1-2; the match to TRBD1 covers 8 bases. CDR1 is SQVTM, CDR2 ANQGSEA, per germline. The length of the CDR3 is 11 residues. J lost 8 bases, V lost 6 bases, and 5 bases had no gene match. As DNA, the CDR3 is TGCAGCGTCAGGGGGCCGAGGGGCTACACCTTC. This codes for CSVRGPRGYTF.

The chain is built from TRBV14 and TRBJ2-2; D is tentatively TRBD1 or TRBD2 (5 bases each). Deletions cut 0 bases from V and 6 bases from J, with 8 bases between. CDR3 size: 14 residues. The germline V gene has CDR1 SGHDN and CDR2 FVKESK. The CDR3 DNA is TGTGCCAGCAGCCAAGATGGGACCGCCGGGGAGCTGTTTTTT. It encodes CASSQDGTAGELFF.

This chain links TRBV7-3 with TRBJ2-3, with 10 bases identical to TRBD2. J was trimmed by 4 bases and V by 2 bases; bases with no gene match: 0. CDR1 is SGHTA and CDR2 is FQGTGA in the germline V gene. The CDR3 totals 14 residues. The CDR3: CASSLLAGADTQYF. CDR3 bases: TGTGCCAGCAGCTTACTAGCGGGGGCAGATACGCAGTATTTT.

The CDR3 loop reads CASSLAQGLYEQYF. The CDR3 DNA sequence: TGTGCCAGCAGCTTAGCGCAGGGACTCTACGAGCAGTACTTC. This chain connects TRBV7-2 to TRBJ2-7; maybe TRBD2 (6 bases). The germline gives CDR1 SGHTA, CDR2 FQGNSA. V lost 0 bases to trimming and J lost 3 bases, with 9 bases between them. This CDR3 has 14 amino acids.

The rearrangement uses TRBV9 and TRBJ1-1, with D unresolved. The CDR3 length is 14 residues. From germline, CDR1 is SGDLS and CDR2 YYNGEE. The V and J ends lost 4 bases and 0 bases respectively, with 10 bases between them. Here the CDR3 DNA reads TGTGCCAGCAGCCCATACAGCATGAACACTGAAGCTTTCTTT. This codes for CASSPYSMNTEAFF.

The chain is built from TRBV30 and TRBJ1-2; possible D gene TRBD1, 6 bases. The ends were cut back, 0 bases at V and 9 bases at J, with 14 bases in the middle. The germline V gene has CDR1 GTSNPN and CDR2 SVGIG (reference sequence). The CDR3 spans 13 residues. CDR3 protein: CAWSVRGGESYTF. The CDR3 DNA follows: TGTGCCTGGAGTGTACGGGGGGGCGAAAGCTACACCTTC.

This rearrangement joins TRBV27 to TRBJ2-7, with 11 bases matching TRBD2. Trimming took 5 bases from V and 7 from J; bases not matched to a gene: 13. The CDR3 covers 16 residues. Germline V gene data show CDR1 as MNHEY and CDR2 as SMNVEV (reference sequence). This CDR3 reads CASSDGSSGGASEQYF. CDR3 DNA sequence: TGTGCCAGCAGTGACGGGAGTAGCGGGGGGGCCTCGGAGCAGTACTTC.

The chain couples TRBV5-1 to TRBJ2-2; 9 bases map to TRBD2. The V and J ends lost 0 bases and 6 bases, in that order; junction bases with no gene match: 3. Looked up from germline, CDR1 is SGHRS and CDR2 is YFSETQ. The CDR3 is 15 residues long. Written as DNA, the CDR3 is TGCGCCAGCAGCTTGGCACTAGCGGGTCCCGGGGAGCTGTTTTTT. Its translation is CASSLALAGPGELFF.

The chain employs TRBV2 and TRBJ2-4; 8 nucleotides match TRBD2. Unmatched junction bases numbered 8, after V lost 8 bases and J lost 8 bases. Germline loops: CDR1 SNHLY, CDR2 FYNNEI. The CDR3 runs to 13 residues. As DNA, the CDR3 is TGTGCCAGCGGGTTCTTAGCGGGATACATTCAGTACTTC. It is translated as CASGFLAGYIQYF.

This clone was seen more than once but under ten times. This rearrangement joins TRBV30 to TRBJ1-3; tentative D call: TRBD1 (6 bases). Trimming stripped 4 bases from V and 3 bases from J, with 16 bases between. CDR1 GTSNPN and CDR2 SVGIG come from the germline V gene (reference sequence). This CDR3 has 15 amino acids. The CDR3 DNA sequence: TGTGCCTGGATGGCAGGGGAGTGGTATGGAAACACCATATATTTT. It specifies CAWMAGEWYGNTIYF.

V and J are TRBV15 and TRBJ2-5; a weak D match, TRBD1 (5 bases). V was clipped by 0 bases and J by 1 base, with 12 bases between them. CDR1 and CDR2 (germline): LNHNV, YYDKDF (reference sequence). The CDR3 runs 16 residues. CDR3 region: CATSRDQQASQETQYF. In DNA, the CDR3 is TGTGCCACCAGCAGAGATCAACAGGCCAGCCAAGAGACCCAGTACTTC.

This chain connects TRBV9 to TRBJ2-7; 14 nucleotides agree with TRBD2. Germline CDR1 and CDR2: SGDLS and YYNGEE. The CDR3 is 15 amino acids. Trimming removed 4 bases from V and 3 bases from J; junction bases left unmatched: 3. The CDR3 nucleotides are TGTGCCAGCAGCCCAGGGACTAGCGGGAGCTACGAGCAGTACTTC. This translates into CASSPGTSGSYEQYF.

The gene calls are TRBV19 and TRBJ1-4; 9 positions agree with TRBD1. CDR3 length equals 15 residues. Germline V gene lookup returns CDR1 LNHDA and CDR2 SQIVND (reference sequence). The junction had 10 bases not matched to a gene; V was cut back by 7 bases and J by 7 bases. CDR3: CASTLGGTGPEKLFF. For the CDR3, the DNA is TGTGCCAGTACCCTAGGGGGGACAGGGCCTGAAAAACTGTTTTTT. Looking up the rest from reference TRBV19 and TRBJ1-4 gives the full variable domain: DGGITQSPKYLFRKEGQNVTLSCEQNLNHDAMYWYRQDPGQGLRLIYYSQIVNDFQKGDIAEGYSVSREKKESFPLTVTSAQKNPTAFYLCASTLGGTGPEKLFFGSGTQLSVL.

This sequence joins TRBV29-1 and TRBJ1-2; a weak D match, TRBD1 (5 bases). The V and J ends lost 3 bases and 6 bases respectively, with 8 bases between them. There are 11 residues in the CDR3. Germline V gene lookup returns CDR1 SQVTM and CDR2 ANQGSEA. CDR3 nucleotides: TGCAGCGTTGAGATGGGGGATGGCTACACCTTC. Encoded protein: CSVEMGDGYTF.

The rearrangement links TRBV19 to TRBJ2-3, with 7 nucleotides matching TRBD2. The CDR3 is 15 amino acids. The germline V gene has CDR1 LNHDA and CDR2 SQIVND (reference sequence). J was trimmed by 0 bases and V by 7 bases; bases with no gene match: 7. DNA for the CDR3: TGTGCCAGTAAAGCCAAGCGGGAAAGCACAGATACGCAGTATTTT. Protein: CASKAKRESTDTQYF.

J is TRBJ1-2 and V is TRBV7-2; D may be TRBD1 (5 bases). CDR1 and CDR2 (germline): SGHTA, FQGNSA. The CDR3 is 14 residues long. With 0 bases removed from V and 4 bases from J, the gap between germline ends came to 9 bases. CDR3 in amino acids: CASSLAQGSYGYTF. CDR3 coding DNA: TGTGCCAGCAGCTTAGCGCAGGGAAGCTATGGCTACACCTTC.